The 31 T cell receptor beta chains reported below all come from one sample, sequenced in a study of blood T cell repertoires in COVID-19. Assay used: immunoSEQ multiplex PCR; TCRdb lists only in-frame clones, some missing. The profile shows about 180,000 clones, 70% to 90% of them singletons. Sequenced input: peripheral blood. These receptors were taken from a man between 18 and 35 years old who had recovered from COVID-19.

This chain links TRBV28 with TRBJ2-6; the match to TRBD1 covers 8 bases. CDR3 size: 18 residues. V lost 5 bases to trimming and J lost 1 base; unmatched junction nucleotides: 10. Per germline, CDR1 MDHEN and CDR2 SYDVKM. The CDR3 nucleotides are TGTGCCAGCAGTCCCCTGACAGGGGCGTCTTCTGGGGCCAACGTCCTGACTTTC. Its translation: CASSPLTGASSGANVLTF.

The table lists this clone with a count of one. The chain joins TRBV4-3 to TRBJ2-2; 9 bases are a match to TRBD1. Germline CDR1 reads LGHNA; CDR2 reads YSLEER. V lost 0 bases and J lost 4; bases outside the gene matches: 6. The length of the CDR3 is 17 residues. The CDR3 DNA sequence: TGCGCCAGCAGCCAAGACAGCTGGACAGGGGTCACCGGGGAGCTGTTTTTT. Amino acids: CASSQDSWTGVTGELFF.

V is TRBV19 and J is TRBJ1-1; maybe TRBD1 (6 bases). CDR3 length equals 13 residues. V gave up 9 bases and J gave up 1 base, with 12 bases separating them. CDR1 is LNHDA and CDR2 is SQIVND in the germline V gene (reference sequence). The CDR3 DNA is TGTGCCAGCTTCCGGGGGGCGAACACTGAAGCTTTCTTT. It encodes CASFRGANTEAFF.

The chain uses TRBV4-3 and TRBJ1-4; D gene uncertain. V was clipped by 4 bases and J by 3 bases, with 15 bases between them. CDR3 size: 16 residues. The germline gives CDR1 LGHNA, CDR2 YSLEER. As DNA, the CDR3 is TGCGCCAGCAGCCCTATTTTGGAGTTGGCTAATGAAAAACTGTTTTTT. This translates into CASSPILELANEKLFF.

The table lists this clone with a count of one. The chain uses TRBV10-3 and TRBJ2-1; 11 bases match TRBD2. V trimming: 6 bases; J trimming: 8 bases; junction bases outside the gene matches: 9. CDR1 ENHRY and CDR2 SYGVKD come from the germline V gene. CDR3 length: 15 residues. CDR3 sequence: CAISPRTSGSHEQFF. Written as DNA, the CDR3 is TGTGCCATCAGCCCGAGGACTAGCGGGTCCCATGAGCAGTTCTTC.

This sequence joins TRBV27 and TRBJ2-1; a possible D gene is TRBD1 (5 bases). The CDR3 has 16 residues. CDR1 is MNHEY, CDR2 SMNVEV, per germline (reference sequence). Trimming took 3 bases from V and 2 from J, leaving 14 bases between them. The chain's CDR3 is CASSFSPRVPYNEQFF. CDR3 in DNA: TGTGCCAGCAGTTTTTCACCCAGGGTCCCCTACAATGAGCAGTTCTTC.

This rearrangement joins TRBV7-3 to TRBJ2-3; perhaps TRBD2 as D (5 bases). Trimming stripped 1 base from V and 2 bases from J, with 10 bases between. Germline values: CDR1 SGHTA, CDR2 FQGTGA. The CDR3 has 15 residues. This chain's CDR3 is CASSLNGGFTDTQYF. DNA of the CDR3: TGTGCCAGCAGCTTAAACGGAGGCTTCACAGATACGCAGTATTTT.

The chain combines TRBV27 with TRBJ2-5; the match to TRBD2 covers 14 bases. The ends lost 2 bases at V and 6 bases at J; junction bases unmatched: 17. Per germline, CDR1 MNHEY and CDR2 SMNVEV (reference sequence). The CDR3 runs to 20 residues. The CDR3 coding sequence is TGTGCCAGCAGTTTAAACTCGAGACTAGCGGGAGGGAGAATAAGGAAGACCCAGTACTTC. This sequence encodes CASSLNSRLAGGRIRKTQYF.

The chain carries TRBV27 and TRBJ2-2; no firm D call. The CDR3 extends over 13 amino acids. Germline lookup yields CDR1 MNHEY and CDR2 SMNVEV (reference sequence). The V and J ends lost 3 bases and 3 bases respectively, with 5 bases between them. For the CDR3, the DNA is TGTGCCAGCAGTTTTCAATACACCGGGGAGCTGTTTTTT. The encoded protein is CASSFQYTGELFF.

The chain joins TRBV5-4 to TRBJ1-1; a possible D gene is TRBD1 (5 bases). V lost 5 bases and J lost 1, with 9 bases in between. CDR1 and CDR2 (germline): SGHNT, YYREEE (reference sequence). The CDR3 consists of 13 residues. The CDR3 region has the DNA TGTGCCAGCAGTATTGACAGGAACACTGAAGCTTTCTTT. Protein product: CASSIDRNTEAFF.

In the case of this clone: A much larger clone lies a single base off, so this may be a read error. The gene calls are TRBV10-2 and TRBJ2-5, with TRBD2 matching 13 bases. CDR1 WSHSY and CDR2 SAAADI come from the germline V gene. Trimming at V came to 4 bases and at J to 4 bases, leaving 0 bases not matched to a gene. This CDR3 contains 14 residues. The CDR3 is CASSGTSGRETQYF. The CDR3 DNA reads TGCGCCAGCAGTGGGACTAGCGGGAGAGAGACCCAGTACTTC.

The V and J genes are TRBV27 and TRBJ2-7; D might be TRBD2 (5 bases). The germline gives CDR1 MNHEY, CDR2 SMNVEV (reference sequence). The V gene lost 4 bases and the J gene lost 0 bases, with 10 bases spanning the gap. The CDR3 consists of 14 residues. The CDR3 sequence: CASSWGDSSYEQYF. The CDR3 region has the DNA TGTGCCAGCAGTTGGGGAGACTCCTCCTACGAGCAGTACTTC.

The CDR3 DNA reads as TGTGCCAGCAGTTTATCGCCAGGGGTCAGCACAGATACGCAGTATTTT. It codes for CASSLSPGVSTDTQYF. The rearrangement joins TRBV27 to TRBJ2-3, with a weak D call TRBD1 (6 bases). V was trimmed by 0 bases and J by 0 bases, leaving 10 bases between them. The length of the CDR3 is 16 residues. Germline V gives CDR1 MNHEY, CDR2 SMNVEV (reference sequence).

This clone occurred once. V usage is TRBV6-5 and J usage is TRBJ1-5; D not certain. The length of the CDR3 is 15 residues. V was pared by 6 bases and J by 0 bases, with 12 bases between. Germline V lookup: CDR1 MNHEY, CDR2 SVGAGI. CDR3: CASSLPAGSNQPQHF. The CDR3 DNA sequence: TGTGCCAGCAGCCTCCCCGCGGGTAGCAATCAGCCCCAGCATTTT.

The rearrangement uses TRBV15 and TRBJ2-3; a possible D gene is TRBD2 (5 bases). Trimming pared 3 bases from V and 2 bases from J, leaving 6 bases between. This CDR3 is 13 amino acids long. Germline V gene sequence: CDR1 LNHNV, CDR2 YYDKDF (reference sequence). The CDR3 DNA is TGTGCCACCAGCAGCGGGGACACAGATACGCAGTATTTT. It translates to CATSSGDTDTQYF.

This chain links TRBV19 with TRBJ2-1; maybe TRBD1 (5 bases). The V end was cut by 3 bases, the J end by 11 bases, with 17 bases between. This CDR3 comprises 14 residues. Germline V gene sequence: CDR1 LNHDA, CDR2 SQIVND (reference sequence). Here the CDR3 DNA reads TGTGCCAGTAGTATGGGGCTACTTGATGTTCAGCAGTTCTTC. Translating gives CASSMGLLDVQQFF.

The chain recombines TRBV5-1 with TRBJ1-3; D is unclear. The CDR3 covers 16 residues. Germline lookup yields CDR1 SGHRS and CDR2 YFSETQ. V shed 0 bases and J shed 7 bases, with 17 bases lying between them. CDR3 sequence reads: CASSLVGPRGGNTIYF. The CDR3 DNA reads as TGCGCCAGCAGCTTGGTCGGTCCCCGAGGTGGTAACACCATATATTTT.

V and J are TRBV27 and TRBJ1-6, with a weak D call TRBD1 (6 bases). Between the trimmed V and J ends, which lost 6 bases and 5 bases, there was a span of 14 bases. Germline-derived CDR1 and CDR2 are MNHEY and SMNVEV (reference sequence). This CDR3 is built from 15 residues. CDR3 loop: CASRLSGVHNSPLHF. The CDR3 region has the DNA TGTGCCAGCAGGCTCTCAGGGGTCCATAATTCACCCCTCCACTTT.

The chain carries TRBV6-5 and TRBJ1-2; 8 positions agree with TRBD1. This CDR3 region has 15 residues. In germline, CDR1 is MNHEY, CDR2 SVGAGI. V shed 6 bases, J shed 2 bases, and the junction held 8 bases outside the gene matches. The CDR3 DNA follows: TGTGCCAGCAGATATAAGGGACAGGCAAACTATGGCTACACCTTC. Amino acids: CASRYKGQANYGYTF.

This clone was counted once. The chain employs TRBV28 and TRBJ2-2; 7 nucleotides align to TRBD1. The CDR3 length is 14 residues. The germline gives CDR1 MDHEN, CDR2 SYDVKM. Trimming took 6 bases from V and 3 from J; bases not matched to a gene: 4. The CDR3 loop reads CASRRGPYTGELFF. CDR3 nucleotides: TGTGCCAGCAGGAGGGGGCCCTACACCGGGGAGCTGTTTTTT.

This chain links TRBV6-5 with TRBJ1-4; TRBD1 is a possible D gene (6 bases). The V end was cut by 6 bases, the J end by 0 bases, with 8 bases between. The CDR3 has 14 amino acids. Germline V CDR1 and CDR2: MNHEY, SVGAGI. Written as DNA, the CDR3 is TGTGCCAGCAGCACAGGGTCAACTAATGAAAAACTGTTTTTT. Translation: CASSTGSTNEKLFF.

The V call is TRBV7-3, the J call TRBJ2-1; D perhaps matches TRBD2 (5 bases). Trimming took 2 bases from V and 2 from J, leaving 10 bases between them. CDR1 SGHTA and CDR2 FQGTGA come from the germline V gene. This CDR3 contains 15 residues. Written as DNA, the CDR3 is TGTGCCAGCAGCTTAGCAGGCGGGCCCTACAATGAGCAGTTCTTC. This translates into CASSLAGGPYNEQFF. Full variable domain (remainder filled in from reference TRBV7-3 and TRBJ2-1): GAGVSQTPSNKVTEKGKYVELRCDPISGHTALYWYRQSLGQGPEFLIYFQGTGAADDSGLPNDRFFAVRPEGSVSTLKIQRTERGDSAVYLCASSLAGGPYNEQFFGPGTRLTVL.

Here the CDR3 reads CASSSSAGADTEAFF. CDR3 bases: TGTGCCAGCAGCTCCTCGGCGGGGGCGGACACTGAAGCTTTCTTT. The gene calls are TRBV7-2 and TRBJ1-1; a weak D match, TRBD1 (6 bases). V lost 4 bases and J 3 bases, leaving 15 bases between the germline ends. Per the germline V gene, CDR1 is SGHTA and CDR2 is FQGNSA. The CDR3 has 15 amino acids.

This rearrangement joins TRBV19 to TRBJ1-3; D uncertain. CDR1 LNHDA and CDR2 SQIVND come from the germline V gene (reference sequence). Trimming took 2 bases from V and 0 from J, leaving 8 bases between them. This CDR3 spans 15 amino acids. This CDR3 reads CASSIPSFSGNTIYF. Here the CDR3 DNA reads TGTGCCAGTAGTATACCATCATTCTCTGGAAACACCATATATTTT.

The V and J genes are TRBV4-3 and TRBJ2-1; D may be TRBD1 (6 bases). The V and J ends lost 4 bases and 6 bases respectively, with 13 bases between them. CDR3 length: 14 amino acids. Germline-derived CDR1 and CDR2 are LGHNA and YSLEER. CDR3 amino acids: CASSLSGTINEQFF. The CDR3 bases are TGCGCCAGCAGCCTATCCGGGACAATCAATGAGCAGTTCTTC.

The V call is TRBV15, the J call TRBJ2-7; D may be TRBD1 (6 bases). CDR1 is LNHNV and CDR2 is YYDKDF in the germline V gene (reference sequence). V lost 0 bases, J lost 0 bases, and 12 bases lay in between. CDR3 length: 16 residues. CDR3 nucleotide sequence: TGTGCCACCAGCAGAGATGCAGGGGTTAGCTCCTACGAGCAGTACTTC. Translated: CATSRDAGVSSYEQYF.

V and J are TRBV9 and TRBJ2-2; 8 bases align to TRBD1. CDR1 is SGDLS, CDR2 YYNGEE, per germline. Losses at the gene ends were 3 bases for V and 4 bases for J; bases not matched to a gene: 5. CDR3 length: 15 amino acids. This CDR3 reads CASSEQGVSTGELFF. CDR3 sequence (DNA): TGTGCCAGCAGCGAACAGGGGGTTAGCACCGGGGAGCTGTTTTTT. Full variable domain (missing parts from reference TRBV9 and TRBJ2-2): DSGVTQTPKHLITATGQRVTLRCSPRSGDLSVYWYQQSLDQGLQFLIQYYNGEERAKGNILERFSAQQFPDLHSELNLSSLELGDSALYFCASSEQGVSTGELFFGEGSRLTVL.

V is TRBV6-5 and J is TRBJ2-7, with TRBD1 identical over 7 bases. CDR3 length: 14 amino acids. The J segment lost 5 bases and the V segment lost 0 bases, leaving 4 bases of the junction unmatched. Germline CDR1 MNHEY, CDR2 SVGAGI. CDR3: CASSYSQGEDEQYF. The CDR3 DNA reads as TGTGCCAGCAGTTACTCGCAGGGGGAAGACGAGCAGTACTTC.

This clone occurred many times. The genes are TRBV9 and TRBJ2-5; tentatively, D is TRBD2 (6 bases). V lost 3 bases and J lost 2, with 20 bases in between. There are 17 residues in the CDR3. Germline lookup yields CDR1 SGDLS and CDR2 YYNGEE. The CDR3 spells CASSAIGSGGMQETQYF. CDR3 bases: TGTGCCAGCAGCGCCATTGGTAGCGGAGGAATGCAAGAGACCCAGTACTTC.

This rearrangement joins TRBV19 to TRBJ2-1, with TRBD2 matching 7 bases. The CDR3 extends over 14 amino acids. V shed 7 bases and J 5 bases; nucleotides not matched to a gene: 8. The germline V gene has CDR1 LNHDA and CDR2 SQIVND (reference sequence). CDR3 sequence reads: CASIGGSKDNEQFF. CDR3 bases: TGTGCCAGTATCGGCGGGAGTAAAGACAATGAGCAGTTCTTC.

The CDR3 region has the DNA TGTGCCAGCAGTTACAGGGGCGGGGGGCAGGAGACCCAGTACTTC. Amino acid sequence: CASSYRGGGQETQYF. V gene TRBV6-5 combines with J gene TRBJ2-5, with TRBD2 identical over 8 bases. The length of the CDR3 is 15 residues. V dropped 2 bases and J dropped 5; count of bases not matched to a gene: 7. The germline V gene encodes CDR1 MNHEY and CDR2 SVGAGI.